Included here is one T cell receptor (beta chain) sequence, with context. Its antigen is not identified. A read error may be the cause here, since a much bigger clone is one base away. Notes on the study in general: The TCR gene usage of tumor memory CD4+ T cells clustered together with blood and lymph node memory CD4+ cells and with lymph node naive CD4+ cells. Whole repertoires were not studied in the larger cohort, only one V-J beta rearrangement.

After constant-region reverse-primer amplification, full-length variable regions underwent semi-nested PCR with Nested Universal Primer A. MiXCR, applied by TCRdb to the 5' RACE reads, yields one record per CDR3 protein. The data show roughly 56,000 distinct CDR3 sequences, about 31% seen once. CD25-based Treg depletion was applied to purified naive CD4+ T cells. The V gene's germline CDR1 is SGDLS and CDR2 YYNGEE. The CDR3 consists of 15 residues. V gave up 4 bases and J gave up 4 bases; unmatched junction bases: 9. V usage is TRBV9 and J usage is TRBJ2-3, with TRBD2 matching 7 bases. Sequencing input: tumor-infiltrating naive CD4+ T cells sorted from the breast tumor. Subset in this sample: naive CD4+ T cells, CD4+CD45RA+CD25-. The sequence came from a female donor with breast cancer. The CDR3 DNA reads as TGTGCCAGCAGCCCGGACGGGAGGAGCTCAGATACGCAGTATTTT. The encoded protein is CASSPDGRSSDTQYF.